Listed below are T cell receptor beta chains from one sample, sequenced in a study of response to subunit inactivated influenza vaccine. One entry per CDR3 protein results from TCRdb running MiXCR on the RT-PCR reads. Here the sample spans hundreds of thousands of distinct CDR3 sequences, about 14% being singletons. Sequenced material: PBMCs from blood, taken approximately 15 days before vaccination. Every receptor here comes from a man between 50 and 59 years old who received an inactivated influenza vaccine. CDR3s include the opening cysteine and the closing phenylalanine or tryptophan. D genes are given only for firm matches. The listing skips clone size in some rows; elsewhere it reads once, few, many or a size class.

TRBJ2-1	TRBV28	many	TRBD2	CASRGRGYNEQFF	TGTGCCAGCAGAGGGCGGGGGTACAATGAGCAGTTCTTC
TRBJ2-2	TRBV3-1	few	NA	CASSQESLVRGELFF	TGTGCCAGCAGCCAAGAGAGCCTTGTGCGAGGGGAGCTGTTTTTT
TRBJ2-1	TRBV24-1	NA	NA	CATSLDNEQFF	TGTGCCACCAGTCTGGACAATGAGCAGTTCTTC
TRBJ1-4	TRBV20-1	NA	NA	CSARGGGVDEKLFF	TGCAGTGCTAGGGGGGGAGGGGTTGATGAAAAACTGTTTTTT
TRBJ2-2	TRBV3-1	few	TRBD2	CASSPRTSVYANTGELFF	TGTGCCAGCAGCCCAAGGACTAGCGTCTACGCGAACACCGGGGAGCTGTTTTTT
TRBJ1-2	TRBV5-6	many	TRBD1	CASSSRQGAAYGYTF	TGTGCCAGCAGCTCGCGACAGGGGGCTGCCTATGGCTACACCTTC
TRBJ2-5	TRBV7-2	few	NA	CASSLRRYQETQYF	TGTGCCAGCAGCTTGAGACGGTACCAAGAGACCCAGTACTTC
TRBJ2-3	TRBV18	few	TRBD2	CASSPGLAGVSRDTQYF	TGTGCCAGCTCACCAGGACTAGCGGGAGTGAGTAGGGATACGCAGTATTTT
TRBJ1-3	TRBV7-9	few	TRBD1	CASKPETGGAGNTIYF	TGTGCCAGCAAGCCCGAAACAGGGGGCGCTGGAAACACCATATATTTT
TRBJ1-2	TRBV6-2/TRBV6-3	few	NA	CASSYRTANYGYTF	TGTGCCAGCAGTTACCGGACAGCTAACTATGGCTACACCTTC
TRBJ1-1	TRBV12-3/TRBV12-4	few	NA	CASSSALAGNTEAFF	TGTGCCAGCAGTTCCGCCCTGGCGGGGAACACTGAAGCTTTCTTT
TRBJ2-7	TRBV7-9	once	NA	CASSNTDRYEQYF	TGTGCCAGCAGCAACACGGACAGATACGAGCAGTACTTC
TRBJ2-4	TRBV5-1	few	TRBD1	CASSTGETGIAKNIQYF	TGCGCCAGCAGCACCGGAGAGACAGGGATAGCCAAAAACATTCAGTACTTC
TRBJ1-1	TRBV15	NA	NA	CATSRDRGMNTEAFF	TGTGCCACCAGCAGAGATCGGGGAATGAACACTGAAGCTTTCTTT
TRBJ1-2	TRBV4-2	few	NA	CASSQERGSVYGYTF	TGTGCCAGCAGCCAAGAGAGGGGCAGCGTCTATGGCTACACCTTC
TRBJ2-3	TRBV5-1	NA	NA	CASSFEQPGLTATDTQYF	TGCGCCAGCAGCTTCGAACAACCGGGACTCACTGCAACAGATACGCAGTATTTT
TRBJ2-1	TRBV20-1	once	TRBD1	CSAAPTGYYNEQFF	TGCAGTGCGGCACCGACAGGGTATTACAATGAGCAGTTCTTC
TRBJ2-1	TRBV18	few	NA	CASSPEGSSSYNEQFF	TGTGCCAGCTCACCCGAGGGCTCGAGCTCCTACAATGAGCAGTTCTTC
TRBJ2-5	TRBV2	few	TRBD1	CASSQEGTGRQTQYF	TGTGCCAGCAGCCAAGAGGGGACAGGGCGCCAGACCCAGTACTTC
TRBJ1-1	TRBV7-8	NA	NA	CASSLVTGGTEAFF	TGTGCCAGCAGCTTAGTAACTGGTGGCACTGAAGCTTTCTTT
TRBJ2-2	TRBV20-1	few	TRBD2	CSARDRTSGIGELFF	TGCAGTGCTAGAGACCGGACTAGCGGGATCGGGGAGCTGTTTTTT
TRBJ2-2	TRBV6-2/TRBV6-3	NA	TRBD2	CASTPQREAGGTGELFF	TGTGCCAGCACTCCCCAGCGGGAGGCCGGTGGCACCGGGGAGCTGTTTTTT
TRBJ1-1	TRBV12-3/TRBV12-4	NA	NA	CASSTGTRAFF	TGTGCCAGCAGCACCGGGACTAGAGCTTTCTTT
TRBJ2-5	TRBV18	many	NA	CASSPRGPGLGETQYF	TGTGCCAGCTCACCCCGAGGTCCGGGACTGGGAGAGACCCAGTACTTC
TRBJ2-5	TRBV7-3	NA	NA	CASSLSVGETQYF	TGTGCCAGCAGCTTATCGGTGGGGGAGACCCAGTACTTC
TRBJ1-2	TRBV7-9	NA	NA	CASSLIPQLGAAGYTF	TGTGCCAGCAGCTTAATCCCACAACTCGGGGCCGCGGGCTACACCTTC
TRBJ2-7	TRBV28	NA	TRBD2	CASSLSGGRSEQYF	TGTGCCAGCAGTTTGAGCGGGGGGAGGAGCGAGCAGTACTTC
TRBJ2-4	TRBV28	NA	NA	CASRWTAGNIQYF	TGTGCCAGCAGGTGGACAGCGGGAAACATTCAGTACTTC
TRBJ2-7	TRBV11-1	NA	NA	CASSFGYRDEQYF	TGTGCCAGCAGCTTCGGTTATCGAGACGAGCAGTACTTC
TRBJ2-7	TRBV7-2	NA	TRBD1	CASSSPGQIYEQYF	TGTGCCAGCAGCTCACCGGGACAGATTTACGAGCAGTACTTC
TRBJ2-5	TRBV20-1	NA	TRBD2	CSAKNWREVRETQYF	TGCAGTGCTAAAAACTGGCGGGAGGTGCGGGAGACCCAGTACTTC
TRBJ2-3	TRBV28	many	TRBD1	CASSFRATGGSDTQYF	TGTGCCAGCAGTTTCCGGGCGACAGGGGGCTCAGATACGCAGTATTTT
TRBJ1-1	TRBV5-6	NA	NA	CASSLLAGQNTEAFF	TGTGCCAGCAGCTTGTTAGCAGGGCAGAACACTGAAGCTTTCTTT
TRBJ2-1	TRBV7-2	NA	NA	CASSPGDRSYNEQFF	TGTGCCAGCAGCCCCGGGGACCGCTCCTACAATGAGCAGTTCTTC
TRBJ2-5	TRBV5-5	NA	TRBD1	CASSSGQAETQYF	TGTGCCAGCAGCAGCGGACAGGCCGAGACCCAGTACTTC
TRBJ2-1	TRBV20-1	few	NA	CSARDTPGQFF	TGCAGTGCTAGAGATACCCCCGGACAGTTCTTC
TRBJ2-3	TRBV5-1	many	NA	CASSLGGLSTDTQYF	TGCGCCAGCAGCTTAGGCGGCCTCAGCACAGATACGCAGTATTTT
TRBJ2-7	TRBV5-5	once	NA	CASSSSVGDSYEQYF	TGTGCCAGCAGCTCATCGGTCGGGGACTCCTACGAGCAGTACTTC
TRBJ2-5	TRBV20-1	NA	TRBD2	CSARDGTSHQETQYF	TGCAGTGCTAGAGATGGGACTAGCCATCAAGAGACCCAGTACTTC
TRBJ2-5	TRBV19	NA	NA	CASSIGRRQQETQYF	TGTGCCAGTAGTATAGGAAGGCGACAGCAAGAGACCCAGTACTTC
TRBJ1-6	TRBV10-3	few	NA	CAIRLDGNSPLHF	TGTGCCATCAGATTGGACGGGAATTCACCCCTCCACTTT
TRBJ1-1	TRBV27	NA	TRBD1	CASRQGVNTEAFF	TGTGCCAGCCGACAGGGCGTGAACACTGAAGCTTTCTTT